Listed below are T cell receptor beta chains from one sample, sequenced in a study of blood T cell repertoires in COVID-19. Repertoires were generated with immunoSEQ multiplex PCR, while TCRdb's copy carries only in-frame clones and drops some. This table has 270,000 or so clones, roughly 90% appearing once. Material for sequencing was peripheral blood. Receptors were obtained from a man in his forties or fifties with acute or convalescent COVID-19. The CDR3 runs from the conserved cysteine through the conserved F or W. The order of the fields is V gene, clone size, J gene, D gene, CDR3 DNA, CDR3 protein. The D gene is left open where the match is weak. For some rows the clone size is stated as once, few or many, or as a class when expanded; others skip it.

>TRBV7-8|-|TRBJ2-2|-
TGTGCCAGCAGCTTAGCGAGGACCGGGGAGCTGTTTTTT
CASSLARTGELFF
>TRBV15|-|TRBJ2-2|TRBD2
TGTGCCACCAGCAGAGAACTTTTAGCGGGGGGGCCCGCCGGGGAGCTGTTTTTT
CATSRELLAGGPAGELFF
>TRBV5-6|-|TRBJ1-5|-
TGTGCCAGCAGCTTGGCCGGGCAGGGCGACAATCAGCCCCAGCATTTT
CASSLAGQGDNQPQHF
>TRBV5-6|once|TRBJ1-1|TRBD1
TGTGCCAGCAGCTTAAGGGGGCTCAACACTGAAGCTTTCTTT
CASSLRGLNTEAFF
>TRBV6-1|few|TRBJ1-1|-
TGTGCCAGCAGTGAAAAAGGGGGGAACACTGAAGCTTTCTTT
CASSEKGGNTEAFF
>TRBV2|-|TRBJ2-6|-
TGTGCCAGCAGTCCCCACATCTCTGGGGCCAACGTCCTGACTTTC
CASSPHISGANVLTF
>TRBV6-5|-|TRBJ1-2|-
TGTGCCAGCATCTTCCAGGATGACGCTAACTATGGCTACACCTTC
CASIFQDDANYGYTF
>TRBV6-5|-|TRBJ2-1|-
TGTGCCAGCCGGGACTTCCTATGCGATGAGCAGTTCTTC
CASRDFLCDEQFF
>TRBV7-9|-|TRBJ2-7|-
TGTGCCAGCAGCCAGGGGATTCTACCCTACGAGCAGTACTTC
CASSQGILPYEQYF
>TRBV7-9|-|TRBJ1-2|-
TGTGCCAGCAGCTTAGCTGGCGGGAGGGGCGGCTACACCTTC
CASSLAGGRGGYTF
>TRBV30|-|TRBJ1-5|-
TGTGCCTGGAGTCGGCGTCAGGATCAGCCCCAGCATTTT
CAWSRRQDQPQHF
>TRBV4-1|-|TRBJ1-2|TRBD1
TGCGCCAGCAGCCAAGATCGAGGACAGGGGCAATTTGGCTACACCTTC
CASSQDRGQGQFGYTF
>TRBV7-9|-|TRBJ1-4|-
TGTGCCAGTGCGGGGGCAACTAATGAAAAACTGTTTTTT
CASAGATNEKLFF
>TRBV5-8|-|TRBJ1-4|-
TGTGCCAGCAGCTTGCGGGGGACCCCTTGGGCTAATGAAAAACTGTTTTTT
CASSLRGTPWANEKLFF
>TRBV5-1|-|TRBJ2-1|TRBD2
TGCGCCAGCAGCCCTCCGCTAGCGGGTTACAATGAGCAGTTCTTC
CASSPPLAGYNEQFF
>TRBV19|-|TRBJ2-7|-
TGTGCCAGTAGTATAGTTGACAGATTTGAGCAGTACTTC
CASSIVDRFEQYF
>TRBV7-2|-|TRBJ1-5|TRBD1
TGTGCCAGCAGCCGGACAGGAGACAATCAGCCCCAGCATTTT
CASSRTGDNQPQHF
>TRBV21-1|once|TRBJ2-2|-
TGTGCCAGCAGCAAAACGAGTCGACAGGGCGCCGGGGAGCTGTTTTTT
CASSKTSRQGAGELFF
>TRBV3-1/TRBV3-2|-|TRBJ2-1|-
TGTGCCAGCAGCCAAGATGAACTGACTCTCGAGCAGTTCTTC
CASSQDELTLEQFF
>TRBV5-1|-|TRBJ1-1|TRBD1
TGCGCCAGCACACTACTCGGGACAGGGGCGACTGAAGCTTTCTTT
CASTLLGTGATEAFF
>TRBV7-2|-|TRBJ2-4|-
TGTGCCAGCAGCGACGGACTTCCCCTTCAGTACTTC
CASSDGLPLQYF
>TRBV11-2|-|TRBJ1-3|-
TGTGCCAGCAGCTTAGGAGGGAGCGCATTAAGGACCATATATTTT
CASSLGGSALRTIYF
>TRBV11-2|-|TRBJ2-1|-
TGTGCCAGCAGCTCCCTAGACGGGTACAATGAGCAGTTCTTC
CASSSLDGYNEQFF
>TRBV7-2|-|TRBJ1-1|-
TGTGCCAGCAGCCTAGGCGTAATGTTGAACACTGAAGCTTTCTTT
CASSLGVMLNTEAFF
>TRBV19|once|TRBJ2-1|-
TGTGCCAGTAGTATTCCCCCCGGTCACAATGAGCAGTTCTTC
CASSIPPGHNEQFF
>TRBV3-1/TRBV3-2|-|TRBJ2-1|TRBD2
TGTGCCAGCAGCCAAACTAGCGGGGGGGCCGGAGGGTACAATGAGCAGTTCTTC
CASSQTSGGAGGYNEQFF
>TRBV2|-|TRBJ2-1|-
TGTGCCAGCAGTGAACGGGGGGCAGTTCTTCCAACGAATGAGCAGTTCTTC
CASSERGAVLPTNEQFF
>TRBV7-2|-|TRBJ2-2|TRBD2
TGTGCCAGCCGGGCGGGGGGTCGACGAACCGGGGAGCTGTTTTTT
CASRAGGRRTGELFF
>TRBV4-1|-|TRBJ2-1|-
TGCGCCAGCAGCCACTTCAATGAGCAGTTCTTC
CASSHFNEQFF
>TRBV4-1|-|TRBJ2-7|TRBD1
TGCGCCAGCAGCCAACGGGACAGGGGGGGCGAGCAGTACTTC
CASSQRDRGGEQYF
>TRBV2|-|TRBJ2-6|-
TGTGCCAGCAGTGAAGCGCCCCCAGGGTCTGGGGCCAACGTCCTGACTTTC
CASSEAPPGSGANVLTF
>TRBV5-1|once|TRBJ2-1|-
TGCGCCAGCAGCTTGGCCTGGCAGTTCAGCTCCTACAATGAGCAGTTCTTC
CASSLAWQFSSYNEQFF
>TRBV5-4|-|TRBJ1-3|TRBD1
TGTGCCAGCACCAGGGACAGCTCTGGAAACACCATATATTTT
CASTRDSSGNTIYF
>TRBV19|-|TRBJ2-3|TRBD2
TGTGCCAGTAGTCGCCGGACTAGCGGGGACACAGATACGCAGTATTTT
CASSRRTSGDTDTQYF
>TRBV5-1|-|TRBJ1-2|TRBD1
TGCGCCAGCAGCCATTTAGGTACGGGACAGGTCAACTATGGCTACACCTTC
CASSHLGTGQVNYGYTF
>TRBV11-2|-|TRBJ2-2|-
TGTGCCAGCAGCTTAGTCAGGGCGGACACCGGGGAGCTGTTTTTT
CASSLVRADTGELFF
>TRBV19|-|TRBJ1-2|-
TGTGCCAGTAGTTCCCTGGAACAGGTTGCGGATGGCTACACCTTC
CASSSLEQVADGYTF
>TRBV2|-|TRBJ1-3|-
TGTGCCAGCAATTTGAGGAATCGAATTTCCGGAAACACCATATATTTT
CASNLRNRISGNTIYF
>TRBV5-1|once|TRBJ1-2|TRBD1
TGCGCCAGCAGCCTTGACAGGGCAGACGGCTACACCTTC
CASSLDRADGYTF
>TRBV4-1|-|TRBJ2-7|TRBD2
TGCGCCAGCAGCCTCCGGACTAGCGGCTACGAGCAGTACTTC
CASSLRTSGYEQYF
>TRBV7-2|-|TRBJ2-1|TRBD2
TGTGCCAGCAGCTCCGGGACTATCTACAATGAGCAGTTCTTC
CASSSGTIYNEQFF
>TRBV2|-|TRBJ2-7|-
TGTGCCAGCAGTGTTCTCGGGGTAGGGGGCGAGCAGTACTTC
CASSVLGVGGEQYF
>TRBV3-1/TRBV3-2|-|TRBJ1-1|-
TGTGCCAGCAGCCCAGGGGAGCTGGAGAACACTGAAGCTTTCTTT
CASSPGELENTEAFF
>TRBV2|-|TRBJ1-1|-
TGTGCCAGCAGTGAAAGCGGCAGCCGCTTTCGGGAAGCTTTCTTT
CASSESGSRFREAFF
>TRBV10-3|-|TRBJ2-7|-
TGTGCCATCAGTCGGGACACACAATACTACGAGCAGTACTTC
CAISRDTQYYEQYF
>TRBV10-3|-|TRBJ1-2|-
TGTGCCACCACCCCAGGGCCCAACTATGGCTACACCTTC
CATTPGPNYGYTF
>TRBV2|-|TRBJ1-5|-
TGTGCCAGCAGTGAATCAGGCGTCCAAGGGCCCCAGCATTTT
CASSESGVQGPQHF
>TRBV18|-|TRBJ2-7|-
TGTGCCAGCTCACCAAGAAAGGCCGGGAGCTCCTACGAGCAGTACTTC
CASSPRKAGSSYEQYF
>TRBV11-2|-|TRBJ1-1|-
TGTGCCAGCACCCCCCTAGGGAGTGTCACTGAAGCTTTCTTT
CASTPLGSVTEAFF
>TRBV10-2|-|TRBJ1-2|-
TGCGCCAGCAGTGGGGACCGGGGGTCTGGCGGCTACACCTTC
CASSGDRGSGGYTF
>TRBV6-5|-|TRBJ2-7|TRBD1
TGTGCCAGCAGTCCCGGGACAGGGTGGAGGGAGCAGTACTTC
CASSPGTGWREQYF
>TRBV5-1|-|TRBJ2-5|-
TGCGCCAGCAGCTTGACCCGTGGGGGCAGTCCCCAAGAGACCCAGTACTTC
CASSLTRGGSPQETQYF
>TRBV9|-|TRBJ2-1|TRBD2
TGTGCCAGCAGCGTAACTAGCGGGGGGGTTTCAGGCAATGAGCAGTTCTTC
CASSVTSGGVSGNEQFF
>TRBV15|-|TRBJ2-4|-
TGTGCCACCAGCAGAGATCTTTGGGCACCCCTAGCCAAAAACATTCAGTACTTC
CATSRDLWAPLAKNIQYF
>TRBV12-5|-|TRBJ1-5|-
TGTGCTAGTGGTTTGGGGGGGGGAGGCAATCAGCCCCAGCATTTT
CASGLGGGGNQPQHF
>TRBV30|-|TRBJ1-4|-
TGTGCCTGGAGTGTACTGTTGAGGGTTTCGGAAAAACTGTTTTTT
CAWSVLLRVSEKLFF